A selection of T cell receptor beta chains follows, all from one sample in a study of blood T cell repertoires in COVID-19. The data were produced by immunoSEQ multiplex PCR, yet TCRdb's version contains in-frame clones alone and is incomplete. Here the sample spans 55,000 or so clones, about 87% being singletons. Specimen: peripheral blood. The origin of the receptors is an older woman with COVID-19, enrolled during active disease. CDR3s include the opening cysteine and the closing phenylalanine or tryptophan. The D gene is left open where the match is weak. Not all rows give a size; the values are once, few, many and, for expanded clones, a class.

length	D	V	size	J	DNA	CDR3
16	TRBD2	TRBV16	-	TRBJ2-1	TGTGCCAGCAGCCAAGGGGCGGGAGAGAGAAGGAATGAGCAGTTCTTC	CASSQGAGERRNEQFF
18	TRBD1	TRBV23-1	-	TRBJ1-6	TGCGCCAGCAGTCAATTGGGGACAGGGGTTTGCTATAATTCACCCCTCCACTTT	CASSQLGTGVCYNSPLHF
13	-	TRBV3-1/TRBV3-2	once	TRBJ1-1	TGTGCCAGCAACCGAGGGGGGGACACTGAAGCTTTCTTT	CASNRGGDTEAFF
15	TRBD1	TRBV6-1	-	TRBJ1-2	TGTGCCAGCAGTGAGGGACAGAGAGCTAACTATGGCTACACCTTC	CASSEGQRANYGYTF
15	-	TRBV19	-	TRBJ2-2	TGTGCCAGTAGTATTTTCAGGTCCAACACCGGGGAGCTGTTTTTT	CASSIFRSNTGELFF
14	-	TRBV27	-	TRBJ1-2	TGTGCCAGCAGTTACCGAAGCAGGGCCTATGGCTACACCTTC	CASSYRSRAYGYTF
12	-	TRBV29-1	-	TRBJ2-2	TGCAGCGTAGAACTACTCACCGGGGAGCTGTTTTTT	CSVELLTGELFF
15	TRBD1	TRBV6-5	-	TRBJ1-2	TGTGCCAGCAGCACCCTCCGAGACAGGGAAAATGGCTACACCTTC	CASSTLRDRENGYTF
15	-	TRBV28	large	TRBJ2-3	TGTGCCAGCAGTTTCGGCGGATTTCGGGGGGATACGCAGTATTTT	CASSFGGFRGDTQYF
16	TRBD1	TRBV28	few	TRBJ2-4	TGTGCCAGCAGTCGTCCGGGACAGACACGGGGAAACATTCAGTACTTC	CASSRPGQTRGNIQYF
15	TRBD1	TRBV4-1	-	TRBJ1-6	TGCGCCAGCAGCCCCGCCGGGACAGGGGGTACACCCCTCCACTTT	CASSPAGTGGTPLHF
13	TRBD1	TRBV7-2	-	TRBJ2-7	TGTGCCAGCAGGAAAGGGGGCGGGTACGAGCAGTACTTC	CASRKGGGYEQYF
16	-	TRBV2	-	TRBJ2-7	TGTGCCAGCAGTGATATGCCCTCGGGGGACAGCTACGAGCAGTACTTC	CASSDMPSGDSYEQYF
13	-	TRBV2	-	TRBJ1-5	TGTGCCAGCAGTGAAGCCGGGTTTCAAGCCCAGCATTTT	CASSEAGFQAQHF
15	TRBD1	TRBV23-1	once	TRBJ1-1	TGCGCCAGCAGTCAACTACGACCAGGGGGGACTGAAGCTTTCTTT	CASSQLRPGGTEAFF
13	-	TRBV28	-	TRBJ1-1	TGTGCCAGCATTACCGGGGGACTATCGAAAGCTTTCTTT	CASITGGLSKAFF
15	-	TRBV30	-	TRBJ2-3	TGTGCCTGGAGTGTAGAGAGTCCTTTCACAGATACGCAGTATTTT	CAWSVESPFTDTQYF
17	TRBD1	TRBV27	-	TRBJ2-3	TGTGCCAGCAGGAAGGGGGTGGGGACAGGGGGCACAGATACGCAGTATTTT	CASRKGVGTGGTDTQYF
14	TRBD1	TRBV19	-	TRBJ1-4	TGTGCCAGTAGTATAGGAGGGGGCAGTGAAAAACTGTTTTTT	CASSIGGGSEKLFF
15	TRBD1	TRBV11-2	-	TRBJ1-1	TGTGCCAGCAGCACAGGGGGTACAATGAACACTGAAGCTTTCTTT	CASSTGGTMNTEAFF
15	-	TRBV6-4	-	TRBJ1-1	TGTGCCAGCAGCCCATCGACAGGAGAGAACACTGAAGCTTTCTTT	CASSPSTGENTEAFF
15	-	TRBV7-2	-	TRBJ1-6	TGTGCCAGCAGCTTAGGTTCAGGGCGGAATTCACCCCTCCACTTT	CASSLGSGRNSPLHF
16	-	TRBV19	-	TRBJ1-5	TGTGCCAGTACCCGGGAGGCTCAGACAGGCAATCAGCCCCAGCATTTT	CASTREAQTGNQPQHF
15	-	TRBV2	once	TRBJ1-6	TGTGCCAGCAGTGAGCGAGGGCTTAGTAATTCACCCCTCCACTTT	CASSERGLSNSPLHF
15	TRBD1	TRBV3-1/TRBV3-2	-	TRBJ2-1	TGTGCCAGCAGCCCCCGGGACAGGGTTTCGAGTGAGCAGTTCTTC	CASSPRDRVSSEQFF
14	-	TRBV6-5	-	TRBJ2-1	TGTGCCTCTCTAGGAGGCGTGCCCTACAATGAGCAGTTCTTC	CASLGGVPYNEQFF
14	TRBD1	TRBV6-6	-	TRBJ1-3	TGTGCCAGCAGTTCGGACAGGGGTGGAAACACCATATATTTT	CASSSDRGGNTIYF
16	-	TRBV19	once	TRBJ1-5	TGTGCCAGTATCCTTAGCGGTGGGAGGACATATCAGCCCCAGCATTTT	CASILSGGRTYQPQHF
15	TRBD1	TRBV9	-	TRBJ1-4	TGTGCCAGCAGCCCGTCGACAGGGGGCGGTGAAAAACTGTTTTTT	CASSPSTGGGEKLFF
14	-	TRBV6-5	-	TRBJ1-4	TGTGCCAGCAGTTACTCTCTGAGTTCGGAAAAACTGTTTTTT	CASSYSLSSEKLFF
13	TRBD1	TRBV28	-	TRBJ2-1	TGTGCCAGCAGCAACCTGCGCGGACAGGGCGCTTTCTTC	CASSNLRGQGAFF
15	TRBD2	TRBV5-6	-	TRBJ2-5	TGTGCCAGCAGCTTGATTTCCGGGACTAAAGAGACCCAGTACTTC	CASSLISGTKETQYF
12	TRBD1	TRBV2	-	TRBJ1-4	TGTGCCAGCAGTAGTCCCGGGACAGGGTTGTTTTTT	CASSSPGTGLFF
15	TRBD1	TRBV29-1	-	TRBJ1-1	TGCAGCGTGGGTAAAGGGACAGGGCGGAACACTGAAGCTTTCTTT	CSVGKGTGRNTEAFF
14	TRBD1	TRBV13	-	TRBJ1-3	TGTGCCAGCAGCCCAGGGGGACCCTTGGACACCATATATTTT	CASSPGGPLDTIYF
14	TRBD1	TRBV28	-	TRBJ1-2	TGTGCCAGCCAATGGACAGGGGTGTACTATGGCTACACCTTC	CASQWTGVYYGYTF
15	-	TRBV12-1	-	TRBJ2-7	TGTGCCAGCAGCTCACGGGAGGGGACGCAGGGCGAGCAGTACTTC	CASSSREGTQGEQYF
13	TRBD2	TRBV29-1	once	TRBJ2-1	TGCAGCGTTGGAAAGCGGGAGCTGGGTGAGCAGTTCTTC	CSVGKRELGEQFF
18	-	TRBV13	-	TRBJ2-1	TGTGCCAGCAGCTCCGCCCCCCTGACAGGAAAGTTGGACAATGAGCAGTTCTTC	CASSSAPLTGKLDNEQFF
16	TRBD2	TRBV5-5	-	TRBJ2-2	TGTGCCAGCAGCTTGGCGGGGGGAACGAACACCGGGGAGCTGTTTTTT	CASSLAGGTNTGELFF
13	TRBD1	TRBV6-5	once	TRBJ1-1	TGTGCCAGCAACCAGGGGGCAAACACTGAAGCTTTCTTT	CASNQGANTEAFF
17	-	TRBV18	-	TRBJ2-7	TGTGCCAGCTCACCACGAGGGCAGGGGATTGAAGCGTACGAGCAGTACTTC	CASSPRGQGIEAYEQYF